The 24 T cell receptor beta chains given below trace back to one sample, sequenced in a study of molecular identifiers for immune sequencing clone quantification. TCRdb reprocessed the PCR reads via MiXCR and lists one record per CDR3 protein. The profile shows roughly 630,000 distinct CDR3 sequences, about 25% of them singletons. The specimen sequenced was naive CD8+ T cells from blood, with Jurkat cell RNA spiked in. The sample's subset: FACS-sorted CD8+CD4-CCR7+CD45RA+ naive T cells. Receptor source: a human donor in good health. Some libraries in this study had Jurkat cell RNA spiked in.

CDR3 sequence reads: CASSLTRGPSYEQYF. The DNA for the CDR3 is TGTGCCAGCAGTTTAACGAGGGGGCCGAGCTACGAGCAGTACTTC. The chain joins TRBV27 to TRBJ2-7, with 7 bases fitting TRBD1. The length of the CDR3 is 15 residues. V lost 2 bases and J lost 3; bases outside the gene matches: 7. CDR1 is MNHEY, CDR2 SMNVEV, per germline (reference sequence).

The chain joins TRBV6-4 to TRBJ2-1; 9 nucleotides align to TRBD2. Germline lookup yields CDR1 MRHNA and CDR2 SNTAGT. Trimming cost V 5 bases and J 4 bases; bases outside gene matches: 9. This CDR3 is built from 16 residues. CDR3 bases: TGTGCCAGCAGTCCTGTTAGCGGGAGTTGGTACAATGAGCAGTTCTTC. This translates into CASSPVSGSWYNEQFF.

In this sample, this clonotype turned up many times. This chain uses TRBV30 with TRBJ2-3; D remains ambiguous. Trimming pared 0 bases from V and 4 bases from J, leaving 11 bases between. This CDR3 is 14 amino acids long. Germline CDR1 and CDR2: GTSNPN and SVGIG (reference sequence). The CDR3 here is CAWSVLGWADTQYF. CDR3 DNA sequence: TGTGCCTGGAGTGTACTGGGATGGGCAGATACGCAGTATTTT. The full variable domain, completed using reference TRBV30 and TRBJ2-3, is SQTIHQWPATLVQPVGSPLSLECTVEGTSNPNLYWYRQAAGRGLQLLFYSVGIGQISSEVPQNLSASRPQDRQFILSSKKLLLSDSGFYLCAWSVLGWADTQYFGPGTRLTVL.

In its sample, this clonotype was seen many times. The CDR3 region is CASSPSRAGGYEQYF. Here the CDR3 DNA reads TGCGCCAGCAGCCCGTCTCGAGCGGGAGGCTACGAGCAGTACTTC. This chain links TRBV4-3 with TRBJ2-7; TRBD2 matches at 9 bases. The length of the CDR3 is 15 residues. Trimming cost V 4 bases and J 3 bases; bases outside gene matches: 7. The germline gives CDR1 LGHNA, CDR2 YSLEER.

The rearrangement joins TRBV12-3 or TRBV12-4 to TRBJ2-1; D possibly matches TRBD1 or TRBD2 (5 bases each). V lost 4 bases and J 3 bases, leaving 19 bases between the germline ends. The CDR3 is 17 amino acids. The CDR3 reads CASSWDRDQRYYNEQFF. The CDR3 nucleotides read TGTGCCAGCAGTTGGGACCGGGACCAAAGATACTACAATGAGCAGTTCTTC.

The chain recombines TRBV12-3 or TRBV12-4 with TRBJ2-1; 12 bases line up with TRBD2. The V segment lost 7 bases and the J segment 6 bases; nucleotides outside the gene matches: 7. CDR3 length: 15 amino acids. In DNA form, the CDR3 reads TGTGCCAGCAACCTACTAGCGGGAGGTGGCAATGAGCAGTTCTTC. Its translation: CASNLLAGGGNEQFF.

About this clonotype itself: A much larger clone sits a single nucleotide away, making a read error possible. J is TRBJ2-7 and V is TRBV4-3, with TRBD2 matching over 7 bases. CDR3 length: 13 amino acids. Germline V lookup: CDR1 LGHNA, CDR2 YSLEER. Unmatched junction bases numbered 7, after V lost 7 bases and J lost 4 bases. CDR3 in DNA: TGCGCCAGCAACACCGGGACTAAGTACGAGCAGTACTTC. It yields the protein CASNTGTKYEQYF.

With regard to this clonotype: Because the CDR3 is missing its conserved closing phenylalanine or tryptophan, this is likely a read error. The gene calls are TRBV11-2 and TRBJ2-5; tentative D call: TRBD2 (6 bases). The germline V and J ends were trimmed by 3 bases and 9 bases, with 8 bases remaining between them. Germline V lookup: CDR1 SGHAT, CDR2 FQNNGV. The CDR3 sequence is 11 residues long. Written as DNA, the CDR3 is TGTGCCAGCAGCTTTGGAGGGGCCCAGTACTCC. Its protein product is CASSFGGAQYS.

The chain joins TRBV6-5 to TRBJ2-4; D remains ambiguous. V was pared by 8 bases and J by 7 bases, with 15 bases between. Germline V CDR1 and CDR2: MNHEY, SVGAGI. This CDR3 is 13 amino acids long. This chain's CDR3 is CASGLGYGNIQYF. The CDR3 coding sequence is TGTGCCAGCGGGTTGGGGTACGGGAACATTCAGTACTTC.

The sample holds many counts of this clonotype. J is TRBJ2-5 and V is TRBV7-9; 8 bases agree with TRBD1. The CDR3 totals 16 residues. V gave up 5 bases and J gave up 4 bases; unmatched junction bases: 12. CDR1 is SEHNR, CDR2 FQNEAQ, per germline (reference sequence). For the CDR3, the DNA is TGTGCCAGCAGCCCCACGACAGGGGTCACGGGAGAGACCCAGTACTTC. Residues: CASSPTTGVTGETQYF.

This clonotype has ten or more counts. The rearrangement links TRBV6-2 or TRBV6-3 to TRBJ2-2; perhaps TRBD2 as D (5 bases). Trimming removed 8 bases from V and 7 bases from J, with 11 bases in between. This CDR3 region has 12 residues. Germline-derived CDR1 and CDR2 are MNHEY and SVGEGT. The CDR3 protein is CASSRVYGELFF. As DNA, the CDR3 is TGTGCCAGCTCGCGGGTTTACGGGGAGCTGTTTTTT.

This clonotype was detected only a few times. The rearrangement links TRBV2 to TRBJ2-5; D possibly corresponds to TRBD1 (5 bases). The CDR3 loop spans 15 amino acids. V was trimmed by 7 bases and J by 4 bases, leaving 19 bases between them. Per germline, CDR1 SNHLY and CDR2 FYNNEI. In nucleotides, the CDR3 is TGTGCCAGCAAGTCAAGGGGCGAATTGGGAGAGACCCAGTACTTC. Translation: CASKSRGELGETQYF.

The V and J genes are TRBV20-1 and TRBJ2-7, with D possibly matching TRBD2 (6 bases). The CDR3 has 13 residues. Germline assignment: CDR1 DFQATT and CDR2 SNEGSKA (reference sequence). V was trimmed by 3 bases and J by 0 bases, leaving 9 bases between them. CDR3 in DNA: TGCAGTGCTAGTTTCGGGAGCTCCTACGAGCAGTACTTC. Its translation: CSASFGSSYEQYF.

Worth noting for this clonotype: Possible read error: a much larger clone is one base away. Lacking the conserved final phenylalanine or tryptophan, this CDR3 likely reflects a read error. The chain links TRBV5-5 to TRBJ2-7; D could derive from TRBD1 or TRBD2 (5 bases each). The CDR3 sequence is 15 residues long. Germline V gives CDR1 SGHKS, CDR2 YYEKEE (reference sequence). Trimming took off 2 bases at V and 7 bases at J, with 19 bases between the two ends. CDR3 nucleotide sequence: TGTGCCAGCAGCTTATACCGGGACCGGAACGAGGAGCAGTACATC. As protein: CASSLYRDRNEEQYI.

This clonotype was observed once. V and J are TRBV19 and TRBJ2-3; D uncertain. This CDR3 is 14 amino acids long. CDR1 and CDR2 (germline): LNHDA, SQIVND (reference sequence). The V and J ends lost 3 bases and 3 bases respectively, with 10 bases between them. The CDR3 DNA reads TGTGCCAGTAGTATCAACACAGCGACAGATACGCAGTATTTT. Protein: CASSINTATDTQYF. The variable domain in full, completed from reference TRBV19 and TRBJ2-3, reads DGGITQSPKYLFRKEGQNVTLSCEQNLNHDAMYWYRQDPGQGLRLIYYSQIVNDFQKGDIAEGYSVSREKKESFPLTVTSAQKNPTAFYLCASSINTATDTQYFGPGTRLTVL.

About this clonotype itself: Given a much more abundant clone one base away, this may be a read error. The V and J genes are TRBV11-2 and TRBJ2-1, with D maybe TRBD2 (6 bases). The germline V gene encodes CDR1 SGHAT and CDR2 FQNNGV. The CDR3 is made up of 14 amino acids. This CDR3 is CARSFAGPLNEQFF. For the CDR3, the DNA is TGTGCCAGAAGCTTCGCGGGACCGCTCAATGAGCAGTTCTTC.

This clonotype was counted between two and nine times. This chain joins TRBV5-4 and TRBJ2-5; TRBD2 matches at 8 bases. Per germline, CDR1 SGHNT and CDR2 YYREEE (reference sequence). The trim removed 3 bases at V and 2 bases at J, leaving 6 bases unmatched. CDR3 length equals 15 residues. CDR3 amino acids: CASSSLLAVQETQYF. The DNA for the CDR3 is TGTGCCAGCAGCTCCTTACTAGCGGTACAAGAGACCCAGTACTTC.

In its sample, this clonotype was seen many times. The chain couples TRBV7-2 to TRBJ2-1; D call uncertain. CDR1 and CDR2 (germline): SGHTA, FQGNSA. With 2 bases removed from V and 8 bases from J, the gap between germline ends came to 7 bases. The CDR3 consists of 12 residues. The DNA of the CDR3 is TGTGCCAGCAGCTTAAATTCCCATGAGCAGTTCTTC. Amino acid sequence: CASSLNSHEQFF.

In this sample, this clonotype turned up many times. This chain links TRBV7-2 with TRBJ2-5, with a weak D call TRBD1 (5 bases). The CDR3 length is 15 residues. Looked up from germline, CDR1 is SGHTA and CDR2 is FQGNSA. The V end lost 4 bases, the J end lost 4 bases, and 16 bases lay between the germline ends. The CDR3 sequence is CASSSTWGLGETQYF. In DNA, the CDR3 is TGTGCCAGCAGCTCAACATGGGGCCTAGGAGAGACCCAGTACTTC.

This chain uses TRBV6-6 with TRBJ2-7, with 11 bases identical to TRBD1. Germline loops: CDR1 MNHNY, CDR2 SVGAGI (reference sequence). This CDR3 has 14 amino acids. V was clipped by 5 bases and J by 7 bases; unmatched bases: 7. CDR3 nucleotides: TGTGCCAGCAGTGGGGACAGGGGGGCAGGTGAGCAGTACTTC. It codes for CASSGDRGAGEQYF.

Ten or more counts support this clonotype. This chain joins TRBV4-1 and TRBJ2-7; no firm D call. CDR3 length equals 14 residues. Germline V gene sequence: CDR1 MGHRA, CDR2 YSYEKL. Trimming stripped 1 base from V and 0 bases from J, with 7 bases between. The CDR3 is CASSQVQASYEQYF. The CDR3 nucleotides are TGCGCCAGCAGCCAAGTCCAGGCCTCCTACGAGCAGTACTTC.

The chain links TRBV19 to TRBJ2-7, with no clear D. This CDR3 is built from 13 residues. Germline-derived CDR1 and CDR2 are LNHDA and SQIVND (reference sequence). V shed 5 bases and J shed 2 bases, with 10 bases lying between them. The CDR3 DNA reads as TGTGCCAGTAGTCGGGTGGAAGCCTACGAGCAGTACTTC. Its translation: CASSRVEAYEQYF. Supplemented by reference TRBV19 and TRBJ2-7, the full variable domain reads DGGITQSPKYLFRKEGQNVTLSCEQNLNHDAMYWYRQDPGQGLRLIYYSQIVNDFQKGDIAEGYSVSREKKESFPLTVTSAQKNPTAFYLCASSRVEAYEQYFGPGTRLTVT.

The rearrangement links TRBV28 to TRBJ2-7; 8 bases line up with TRBD1. CDR1 and CDR2 from the germline V gene are MDHEN and SYDVKM. The CDR3 has 17 amino acids. The ends lost 5 bases at V and 0 bases at J; junction bases unmatched: 12. CDR3 nucleotide sequence: TGTGCCAGCAGTCGAGGACAGGGTTTCGCGAGCTCCTACGAGCAGTACTTC. It codes for CASSRGQGFASSYEQYF.

This clonotype was counted only a few times. The rearrangement uses TRBV7-9 and TRBJ2-5; perhaps TRBD2 as D (6 bases). V shed 6 bases and J shed 2 bases, with 25 bases lying between them. CDR3 length equals 18 residues. CDR1 and CDR2 (germline): SEHNR, FQNEAQ (reference sequence). CDR3 protein: CASRPRGGEIVPQETQYF. The CDR3 DNA sequence: TGTGCCAGCAGACCCCGAGGAGGGGAGATCGTCCCTCAAGAGACCCAGTACTTC.